This T cell receptor (beta chain) is from a study of shared clonotypes between healthy human individuals (dated by TCRdb to the early 2020s). Looking at the study overall: The cohort comprised two women and a few men aged 18 to 49 years. Per donor, three plates each were used for CD4 naive and CD4 memory, two for CD8 naive, and one for CD8 memory. Between about 0.9 and 10 billion PBMCs per donor were obtained by leukapheresis. To estimate repertoire size and how much clonotype sharing occurs between individuals, the study deeply sequenced the blood TCR repertoires of 5 or 6 healthy adults. To increase sequencing depth and limit assay-specific biases, different laboratories used diverse techniques to prepare libraries and sequence TCR repertoires. Results the study describes overall, beyond this receptor: When several donors were compared, the shared fraction of clonotypes was about 5% for naive CD4, roughly 3.3% for naive CD8, 2.3% for memory CD4, and about 0.36% for memory CD8. Sampling was restricted to blood, and TCR repertoires in tissue are likely to differ from TCR repertoires in blood. Pairwise subsampling indicated that sequencing depth was expected to affect the degree of clonotype sharing among donors. Compared with non-shared clonotypes, the clonotypes found in all four sorted-subset donors had higher generation probabilities. Rarefaction of sorted-subset datasets indicated incomplete sequencing despite the large sequencing depth. Larger estimated clonotype richness was generally found for naive subsets than for memory subsets. The small number of donors limited the genetic and exposure-history diversity represented.

Using the deep immunoSEQ assay, TCR CDR3 regions were amplified from genomic DNA by multiplex PCR. Genomic DNA extracted from each cell subset was distributed evenly over all wells of several immunoSEQ 96-well plates, and each plate served as one replicate. For sorted subsets, 150 to 200 ng genomic DNA, equal to about 30,000 T cell genomes, was loaded into each replicate PCR. The purified libraries were quantified using a Qubit 3.0 fluorometer, sized with a Bioanalyzer 2100, and then quantified again using the KAPA Library Quantification kit. A separate single-read 150-cycle Illumina NextSeq 550 flow cell was used to sequence each immunoSEQ 96-well plate. As for the original processing: Because only junctional sequences without quality scores were contained in the immunoSEQ output, filtering matching that applied to full-length reads could not be performed. Sequences were annotated with PyIR, a Python wrapper for IgBLAST v1.9, using IMGT germline references to assign V/J genes and CDR3. Reads with weak V/J assignments (E-value above 1e-6), missing CDR3, stop codons, out-of-frame junctions, or ambiguous translated residues were removed. V3J clonotypes were defined by identical inferred V gene, J gene, and CDR3 amino acid sequence. Percentage overlap between repertoires was computed as shared unique clonotypes divided by the size of the smaller repertoire. Three approaches were used to assess repertoire richness: RTK rarefaction, the Chao1 estimator, and Recon v2.1 estimates of unobserved clonotypes. For all TCRbeta clonotypes obtained by the gDNA method from several donors, generation probabilities were computed with OLGA. TCRdb took this table from immuneACCESS and kept in-frame rearrangements with V and J called. Such tables lack part of the clones; where checked against another copy, unresolved V genes explain under half of the gap, and the rest is unexplained. V and J calls and clone size follow that table, whereas D and trimming were derived from the DNA. This sample gives 2 million to 2.5 million clones in total; almost 96% of them show up just once. The ten most abundant clones make up roughly 0.13% of the sample.

As to this clone: This receptor's antigen is unknown. Base qualities are not at hand, and no much larger clone is one base apart.

Sequences MDHEN (CDR1) and SYDVKM (CDR2) are obtained from the germline V gene. V sheds 5 bases and J sheds 1 base, leaving 13 bases between their ends. From the cysteine up to the phenylalanine, the CDR3 has a length of 15 residues. The read is trimmed to its CDR3 DNA, 45 bases read in frame from base 1. The donors were healthy, HIV-negative adults who had no recently reported acute infections or vaccinations. Only Caucasian adults living in Nashville, Tennessee, USA were represented among the donors. CD4+ T cells were enriched through magnetic negative selection, after which naive cells were positively selected on CD45RA and the remaining negative fraction served as the memory subset. After blood collection by leukapheresis, PBMCs were isolated using Ficoll-Histopaque density gradient centrifugation and then cryopreserved in the vapor phase of liquid nitrogen. Purity and quantity of every magnetically sorted T cell population were checked by analytical flow cytometry. Genomic DNA was isolated from each sorted fraction and quantified by UV absorbance on a Nanodrop 2000c.

The sample was naive CD4+ T cells sorted from blood. Reading the label with the study, this specimen's cell subset or site is: CD45RA+ positively selected. The chain employs TRBV28 and TRBJ2-3; a weak D assignment points to TRBD2 (6 bases agree). The TCR sequence derives from a man younger than 30 in good health. The CDR3: CASSTGGTGTDTQYF. The DNA sequence is given as TGTGCCAGCAGTACGGGCGGGACCGGCACAGATACGCAGTATTTT.